This T cell receptor beta chain was captured in a study of monozygotic twins with inflammatory bowel disease (dated by TCRdb to 2018 to 2020). Concerning the study at large: A total of 28 monozygotic twin pairs were included in the full study, comprising nine German pairs (four IBD-concordant, five IBD-discordant) and 19 IBD-discordant Danish pairs. The search for disease-associated traits relied mainly on comparing IBD patients with their genetically identical healthy co-twins within discordant pairs. Each individual had, on average, about 151 000 unique TCRalpha sequences and 181 000 unique TCRbeta sequences available for analysis. Overall results and qualifications from the work: The results gave no support for a single strong signal or clonotype linked to IBD. Background noise and inter-individual variability may have been introduced into the repertoires by the differing immunosuppressive treatments among patients. IBD patients had lower TCRbeta repertoire diversity, measured by the inverse Simpson index, than their healthy co-twins. Compared with healthy twins, IBD patients had fewer clonotypes in common with other individuals, a difference most pronounced in patients showing signs of disease activity. Repertoire similarity did not differ between concordant and discordant twins, possibly due to limited statistical power. The analysis was unable to tell different T cell subtypes apart.

Remarks on this clonotype: Its recognized antigen is unknown.

The library was obtained by 5' RACE. Each TCR library was prepared from roughly 3.5 ug of total RNA. For each sample, cDNA synthesis with SMARTScribe reverse transcriptase was split into eight separate reactions. During cDNA synthesis, unique molecular identifiers containing a 6-nucleotide sample barcode were introduced by template switching. Amplification of TCRalpha and TCRbeta cDNA involved two nested PCRs of about 15 and 9 cycles, and each PCR was followed by bead purification. Before amplification, the cDNA was both treated with uracil DNA-glycosylase and purified with the QIAquick PCR purification kit. In the second PCR, Illumina TruSeq-compatible adapters and sample-specific barcodes were added. Library quality and concentration were assessed using TapeStation and Qubit, and approximately 5 ng of each library was pooled. Sequencing of pooled libraries was carried out on an Illumina HiSeq2500 single-index Rapid Run using 2 x 100 bp reads and custom sequencing primers. The published analysis was carried out like this. MiGEC version 1.2.6 was used for UMI-based consensus assembly, which corrected PCR and sequencing errors. V(D)J alignment, clonotype assembly and CDR3 extraction were performed with MiXCR version 2.1.1. Gene usage, clonotype sharing and MAIT/NKT TCR abundance were normalised by analysing the top 1000, 10 000 and 20 000 clonotypes per sample. Diversity was computed as the inverse Simpson index with the vegan R package after downsampling to 27 000 UMIs. Paired Mann-Whitney U tests on discordant twin pairs were used, with Benjamini-Hochberg multiple-testing correction. The reads, reprocessed by TCRdb, yield one row per CDR3 protein sequence and no DNA. TCRdb assigned the V and J calls; the authors' analysis was not used. The sample table holds 200,000 to 250,000 distinct CDR3 sequences. About 8% of the sample is held by the ten biggest clonotypes.

Reading from cysteine to phenylalanine, the CDR3 counts 13 amino acids. No DNA sequence is on record. From a lookup of the germline V gene, CDR1 and CDR2 are ENHRY and SYGVKD. From each donor, a roughly 2.5 ml peripheral blood sample was drawn into PAXgene tubes and stored at -80 degrees C. Without T cell sorting, total RNA was isolated from whole blood using the PAXgene blood miRNA kit on an automated QIAcube. Peripheral blood from monozygotic twin pairs, either concordant or discordant for inflammatory bowel disease, underwent deep TCRalpha and TCRbeta repertoire profiling that used unique molecular barcoding. Smoking habits were recorded for all twin pairs, with individuals classified as current, former or never smokers.

The source of this sequence is a human donor with ulcerative colitis or Crohn's disease, or a healthy co-twin of an affected twin (not recorded which). The rearranged segments are TRBV10-3 and TRBJ1-5. The sequenced material came from blood. This receptor has the CDR3 CAIRKGLNQPQHF.